This T cell receptor (beta chain) was sequenced for a study of control samples from healthy donors and cancer patients. CDR3 length: 15 amino acids. V was clipped by 0 bases and J by 0 bases, with 9 bases between them. Per germline, CDR1 SGHRS and CDR2 YFSETQ. Libraries were prepared by immunoSEQ multiplex PCR; TCRdb keeps only in-frame clonotypes and omits some of them. The sample carries hundreds of thousands of clones, over 70% recorded once. The source material was PBMCs. The chain carries TRBV5-1 and TRBJ1-1; D remains unclear. The TCR originated in a woman aged 55-75 years with lung cancer. The CDR3 loop is CASSLATIVNTEAFF. CDR3 sequence (DNA): TGCGCCAGCAGCTTGGCCACTATAGTGAACACTGAAGCTTTCTTT. Variable domain in full (rest from reference TRBV5-1 and TRBJ1-1): KAGVTQTPRYLIKTRGQQVTLSCSPISGHRSVSWYQQTPGQGLQFLFEYFSETQRNKGNFPGRFSGRQFSNSRSEMNVSTLELGDSALYLCASSLATIVNTEAFFGQGTRLTVV.